The T cell receptor (beta chain) described here comes from a study of blood T cells in healthy people across ages. The length of the CDR3 is 14 residues. Germline V gives CDR1 SGHTA, CDR2 FQGNSA. V was clipped by 5 bases and J by 6 bases, with 15 bases between them. Through a sample-barcoded 5' primer and a J-beta primer mix, a second PCR was run for roughly 6 to 11 cycles. TCRdb used MiXCR to reprocess the 5' RACE reads, holding one entry per CDR3 protein. The sample has about 1.8 million distinct CDR3 sequences; around half are singletons. This receptor was obtained from a woman in her thirties or forties in good health. Material: blood. J is TRBJ2-3 and V is TRBV7-2, with D perhaps matching TRBD2 (6 bases). In DNA, the CDR3 is TGTGCCAGCAGCCTCGGAGGGCCCTGGGATACGCAGTATTTT. Protein: CASSLGGPWDTQYF. Full variable domain (outside the CDR3, taken from reference TRBV7-2 and TRBJ2-3): GAGVSQSPSNKVTEKGKDVELRCDPISGHTALYWYRQSLGQGLEFLIYFQGNSAPDKSGLPSDRFSAERTGGSVSTLTIQRTQQEDSAVYLCASSLGGPWDTQYFGPGTRLTVL.